Here is one T cell receptor beta chain with its context. The antigen is unknown. This sample was included in a study of cytomegalovirus exposure and HLA in healthy donors. Overall study results and limits: Looking again later, the authors saw that most CMV-associated TCR beta chains seemed HLA-restricted. V- and J-gene trimming in TCR beta was tied to a missense DCLRE1C variant by an analysis performed later.

Participants comprised healthy donors of bone marrow. Researchers ran the PCR with 60 Vbeta and 13 Jbeta primers. Generated by immunoSEQ multiplex PCR, the TCRdb table keeps only in-frame clones and is missing some. The data hold approximately 100,000 clones, with 73% observed a single time. Trimming pared 0 bases from V and 0 bases from J, leaving 8 bases between. This CDR3 contains 15 residues. CDR1 and CDR2 (germline): KGHSY, FQNENV. This sequence was found in a man in his forties in good health and CMV-seronegative. J is TRBJ1-1 and V is TRBV16; D not certain. Sequencing was performed on PBMCs. The chain's CDR3 is CASSQSADMNTEAFF. CDR3 sequence (DNA): TGTGCCAGCAGCCAATCTGCAGATATGAACACTGAAGCTTTCTTT.